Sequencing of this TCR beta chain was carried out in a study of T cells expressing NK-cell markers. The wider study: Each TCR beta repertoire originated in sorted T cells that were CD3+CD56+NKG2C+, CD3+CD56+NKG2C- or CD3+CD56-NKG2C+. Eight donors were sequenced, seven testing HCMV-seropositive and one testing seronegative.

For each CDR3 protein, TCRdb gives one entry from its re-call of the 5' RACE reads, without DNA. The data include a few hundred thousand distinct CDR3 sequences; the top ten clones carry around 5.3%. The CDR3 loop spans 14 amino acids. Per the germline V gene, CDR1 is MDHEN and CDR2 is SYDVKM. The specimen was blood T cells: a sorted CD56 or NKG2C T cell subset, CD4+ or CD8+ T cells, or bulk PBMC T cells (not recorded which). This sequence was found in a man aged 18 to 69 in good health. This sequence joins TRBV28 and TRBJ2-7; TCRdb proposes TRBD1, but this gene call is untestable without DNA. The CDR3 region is CASSLDRLSYEQYF.